This TCR beta chain was documented in a study of monozygotic twins with inflammatory bowel disease. Points from the study as a whole: Separate T cell subtypes could not be resolved from one another.

TCRdb reanalyzed the 5' RACE reads, giving one entry per CDR3 protein sequence and no DNA. Its clone listing holds approximately 400,000 distinct CDR3 sequences. A note on this clonotype: The antigen remains unidentified.

The sequencing input was blood. This receptor was taken from a human donor with ulcerative colitis or Crohn's disease, or a healthy co-twin of an affected twin (not recorded which).

This CDR3 is CASSYGGTGGSYGYTF. The V call is TRBV5-1, the J call TRBJ1-2; the TCRdb call, TRBD1, lacks DNA for checking. Germline CDR1 reads SGHRS; CDR2 reads YFSETQ. This CDR3 contains 16 residues.